Sequencing of this TCR beta chain was carried out in a study of siplizumab effects on memory and regulatory T cells. V lost 5 bases, J lost 8 bases, and 8 bases stayed unmatched. Per germline, CDR1 SEHNR and CDR2 FQNEAQ (reference sequence). CDR3 size: 14 residues. Assay: immunoSEQ multiplex PCR; the TCRdb copy retains only in-frame clones and omits some. The sample has 70,000 to 95,000 clones, 80% to 90% seen once. Study-level findings and limits: The Treg-derived share of mappable alloreactive CD4+ clones averaged 68.8% with siplizumab and 26.9% in controls.

Turning to this clone: Its matching antigen is unknown.

The chain combines TRBV7-9 with TRBJ1-4, with 7 bases that match TRBD1. Sequences were obtained from CD4+ T cells sorted from blood. This clonotype was sampled from a human donor in good health. CDR3 region: CASSNGQVWEKLFF. Written as DNA, the CDR3 is TGTGCCAGCAGCAACGGACAGGTTTGGGAAAAACTGTTTTTT.